The 32 T cell receptor beta chains below come from one sample, sequenced in a study of T cell responses to AZD1222 COVID-19 vaccine. Data came from immunoSEQ multiplex PCR; TCRdb stores just in-frame clones and leaves some out. There are about 150,000 clones in the sample; approximately 90% occur only once, and roughly 4.7% lies in the top ten. Sequencing used peripheral blood, obtained on day 0 of AZD1222 vaccination. The receptors stem from an adult in good health.

The rearrangement joins TRBV25-1 to TRBJ2-2; D ambiguous. V was pared by 0 bases and J by 9 bases, with 8 bases between. The CDR3 length is 13 residues. CDR1 and CDR2 (germline): MGHDK, SYGVNS. DNA of the CDR3: TGTGCCAGCAGTGAATATGTCGCACGGGAGCTGTTTTTT. Translation: CASSEYVARELFF.

The rearrangement joins TRBV27 to TRBJ1-2; D not resolved. Germline lookup yields CDR1 MNHEY and CDR2 SMNVEV (reference sequence). V was cut by 6 bases and J by 4 bases, with 15 bases left in between. This CDR3 comprises 14 residues. DNA of the CDR3: TGTGCCAGCAGACCAGGAAGAGGAACCTATGGCTACACCTTC. Amino acid sequence: CASRPGRGTYGYTF.

This clone was seen only once. The chain employs TRBV6-5 and TRBJ2-1; D might be TRBD2 (6 bases). Germline CDR1 is MNHEY and CDR2 is SVGAGI. V was cut by 4 bases and J by 7 bases, with 17 bases left in between. There are 15 residues in the CDR3. The DNA of the CDR3 is TGTGCCAGCAGTTTAGCGGCCCCAGAGGGGAATGAGCAGTTCTTC. The encoded protein is CASSLAAPEGNEQFF.

The V gene is TRBV5-1, the J gene TRBJ2-1, with TRBD1 as a possible D gene (6 bases). The CDR3 consists of 12 residues. Per the germline V gene, CDR1 is SGHRS and CDR2 is YFSETQ. V was clipped by 1 base and J by 8 bases, with 7 bases between them. The CDR3 spells CASSLTGHEQFF. The CDR3, as DNA: TGCGCCAGCAGCTTGACAGGGCATGAGCAGTTCTTC.

This chain uses TRBV4-2 with TRBJ1-5; no definite D call. V lost 1 base and J lost 1, with 11 bases in between. CDR1 and CDR2 (germline): LGHNA, YNFKEQ. This CDR3 is built from 16 residues. The chain's CDR3 is CASSQGVVRSNQPQHF. Written as DNA, the CDR3 is TGTGCCAGCAGCCAAGGGGTCGTGAGGAGCAATCAGCCCCAGCATTTT.

This clone showed up just once. The chain is built from TRBV7-9 and TRBJ2-3; unclear D gene. Germline assignment: CDR1 SEHNR and CDR2 FQNEAQ (reference sequence). The CDR3 length is 12 residues. The V end lost 1 base, the J end lost 6 bases, and 5 bases lay between the germline ends. CDR3 nucleotides: TGTGCCAGCAGCTTAGACATCGATACGCAGTATTTT. Amino acid sequence: CASSLDIDTQYF.

V gene TRBV7-8 combines with J gene TRBJ1-5, with 9 bases lining up with TRBD1. V shed 4 bases and J 1 base; nucleotides not matched to a gene: 11. Germline V gives CDR1 SGHVS, CDR2 FQNEAQ. The CDR3 sequence is 18 residues long. CDR3 DNA sequence: TGTGCCAGCAGCTCGGGGCCTATACAGGGGGCGAGCAATCAGCCCCAGCATTTT. It codes for CASSSGPIQGASNQPQHF.

This chain connects TRBV28 to TRBJ1-1, with D perhaps matching TRBD1 (5 bases). The V gene's germline CDR1 is MDHEN and CDR2 SYDVKM. CDR3 length: 12 residues. Trimming took 7 bases from V and 8 from J, leaving 14 bases between them. DNA of the CDR3: TGTGCCAGCAAGTTGCGGGCAGGGGAAGCTTTCTTT. Its translation: CASKLRAGEAFF.

This sequence joins TRBV28 and TRBJ2-4; 10 bases agree with TRBD1. Germline lookup yields CDR1 MDHEN and CDR2 SYDVKM. With V trimmed by 2 bases and J by 3 bases, 4 bases remained unmatched. The CDR3 length is 16 residues. The CDR3 DNA follows: TGTGCCAGCAGTTTACTCAGGACAGGGGGCAAAAACATTCAGTACTTC. Translated, it gives CASSLLRTGGKNIQYF.

The chain carries TRBV7-9 and TRBJ1-4; D ambiguous. Trimming left V 5 bases short and J 7 bases short, with 14 bases between. Per germline, CDR1 SEHNR and CDR2 FQNEAQ (reference sequence). This CDR3 is built from 14 residues. The CDR3 reads CASSPPGSGEKLFF. The CDR3 bases are TGTGCCAGCAGCCCACCGGGGAGCGGTGAAAAACTGTTTTTT.

The chain is built from TRBV11-1 and TRBJ2-1; D might be TRBD1 or TRBD2, each matching 5 bases. Germline CDR1 SGHAT, CDR2 FQDESV (reference sequence). The CDR3 loop spans 15 amino acids. V dropped 3 bases and J dropped 9 bases, with 18 bases sitting between them. The CDR3 sequence is CASSFRARGLGEQFF. The CDR3 DNA follows: TGTGCCAGCAGCTTCAGGGCCCGGGGATTGGGTGAGCAGTTCTTC.

The chain employs TRBV4-3 and TRBJ1-4; 8 bases map to TRBD1. The length of the CDR3 is 18 residues. The V segment lost 6 bases and the J segment 0 bases; nucleotides outside the gene matches: 12. The germline CDR1 and CDR2 sequences are LGHNA and YSLEER. CDR3 sequence reads: CASRRGLGQGATNEKLFF. The CDR3, as DNA: TGCGCCAGCAGACGGGGACTCGGACAGGGTGCAACTAATGAAAAACTGTTTTTT.

This rearrangement joins TRBV19 to TRBJ2-1; the D call may be TRBD1 or TRBD2 (5 bases each). This CDR3 comprises 16 residues. In germline, CDR1 is LNHDA, CDR2 SQIVND (reference sequence). The ends were cut back, 1 base at V and 3 bases at J, with 13 bases in the middle. CDR3 DNA sequence: TGTGCCAGTAGTATAGGACGGGACCCAGGCTACAATGAGCAGTTCTTC. This encodes CASSIGRDPGYNEQFF.

About this clone itself: Other DNA sequences in this specimen translate into the identical CDR3. The chain has TRBV7-2 and TRBJ1-1; D ambiguous. The CDR3 is made up of 13 amino acids. V lost 5 bases and J lost 0, with 7 bases in between. Per the germline V gene, CDR1 is SGHTA and CDR2 is FQGNSA. CDR3 sequence reads: CASSPYLNTEAFF. The CDR3 DNA follows: TGTGCCAGCAGCCCCTACTTGAACACTGAAGCTTTCTTT.

This chain joins TRBV9 and TRBJ2-2; D gene uncertain. The germline V and J ends were trimmed by 3 bases and 6 bases, with 27 bases remaining between them. The CDR3 is made up of 19 amino acids. Germline-derived CDR1 and CDR2 are SGDLS and YYNGEE. As DNA, the CDR3 is TGTGCCAGCAGCGCCAATCCATTACACAGTGGTAGTGGGGCCGGGGAGCTGTTTTTT. Translated: CASSANPLHSGSGAGELFF.

This clone was counted once. The CDR3 DNA sequence: TGTGCCAGCAGTGACTACAGAGGCGATGGCTACACCTTC. Its protein is CASSDYRGDGYTF. V and J are TRBV28 and TRBJ1-2; unclear D gene. Trimming removed 5 bases at V and 6 bases at J, with 13 bases between. Germline CDR1 MDHEN, CDR2 SYDVKM. The CDR3 covers 13 residues.

This clone was picked up one time. The chain carries TRBV6-1 and TRBJ2-1, with unresolved D. CDR1 is MNHNS and CDR2 is SASEGT in the germline V gene. V dropped 2 bases and J dropped 8 bases, with 13 bases sitting between them. The CDR3 runs to 14 residues. The CDR3 DNA reads as TGTGCCAGCAGTGAAAATGCGTGGGAATATGAGCAGTTCTTC. Translating it yields CASSENAWEYEQFF.

J is TRBJ2-1 and V is TRBV5-4, with D possibly TRBD2 on 7 matching bases. CDR3 length equals 16 residues. Trimming took 4 bases from V and 9 from J, leaving 23 bases between them. Looked up from germline, CDR1 is SGHNT and CDR2 is YYREEE (reference sequence). The CDR3 loop reads CASSLFLGLGGSEQFF. The CDR3 bases are TGTGCCAGCAGCCTTTTCCTTGGACTAGGGGGGTCTGAGCAGTTCTTC.

The CDR3 nucleotides read TGTGCCAGCAGTCCCGGACATAACACTGAAGCTTTCTTT. As protein: CASSPGHNTEAFF. The rearrangement links TRBV5-5 to TRBJ1-1; a possible D gene is TRBD1 (5 bases). Between the trimmed V and J ends, which lost 5 bases and 2 bases, there was a span of 10 bases. The CDR3 extends over 13 amino acids. Germline V gives CDR1 SGHKS, CDR2 YYEKEE (reference sequence).

The V gene is TRBV28, the J gene TRBJ1-4; D is unclear. This CDR3 is 15 amino acids long. V was cut by 2 bases and J by 2 bases, with 9 bases left in between. Germline CDR1 reads MDHEN; CDR2 reads SYDVKM. The CDR3 here is CASSLPRGTNEKLFF. In nucleotides, the CDR3 is TGTGCCAGCAGTTTACCTCGCGGGACTAATGAAAAACTGTTTTTT.

CDR3 DNA: TGTGCCAGCAGGCTACAGGGGGCCAATCAGCCCCAGCATTTT. Translation gives CASRLQGANQPQHF. The rearrangement links TRBV28 to TRBJ1-5; TRBD1 matches at 9 bases. The CDR3 is 14 amino acids. J was trimmed by 3 bases and V by 6 bases; bases with no gene match: 3. CDR1 and CDR2 from the germline V gene are MDHEN and SYDVKM.

The V call is TRBV7-3, the J call TRBJ2-2, with D hard to call. Germline assignment: CDR1 SGHTA and CDR2 FQGTGA. Between the trimmed V and J ends, which lost 1 base and 7 bases, there was a span of 10 bases. This CDR3 contains 14 residues. CDR3 protein: CASSLIPTGGELFF. The CDR3 DNA sequence: TGTGCCAGCAGCTTAATACCCACCGGCGGGGAGCTGTTTTTT.

This clone was seen only once. CDR3 coding DNA: TGTGCCAGTAGCCTTCAGACAGCTAACTATGGCTACACCTTC. Protein sequence: CASSLQTANYGYTF. The chain has TRBV19 and TRBJ1-2, with a tentative D call TRBD1 (5 bases). CDR3 length equals 14 residues. Trimming removed 6 bases at V and 0 bases at J, with 11 bases between. The V gene's germline CDR1 is LNHDA and CDR2 SQIVND (reference sequence).

This rearrangement joins TRBV6-5 to TRBJ1-4, with no clear D. The V gene's germline CDR1 is MNHEY and CDR2 SVGAGI. The CDR3 consists of 15 residues. V dropped 2 bases and J dropped 7 bases, with 14 bases sitting between them. For the CDR3, the DNA is TGTGCCAGCAGTTACCGCCCTCTGAAGGGTGAAAAACTGTTTTTT. It encodes CASSYRPLKGEKLFF.

The V gene is TRBV27, the J gene TRBJ1-5; no clear D gene. The CDR3 totals 15 residues. V was trimmed by 3 bases and J by 0 bases, leaving 9 bases between them. Germline CDR1 and CDR2: MNHEY and SMNVEV (reference sequence). This CDR3 reads CASSFEGNSNQPQHF. In DNA, the CDR3 is TGTGCCAGCAGTTTTGAAGGAAATAGCAATCAGCCCCAGCATTTT.

The V call is TRBV20-1, the J call TRBJ1-2; no clear D gene. CDR3 length equals 10 residues. Looked up from germline, CDR1 is DFQATT and CDR2 is SNEGSKA (reference sequence). V was pared by 4 bases and J by 8 bases, with 8 bases between. The CDR3 reads CSANPEGYTF. The CDR3 DNA reads TGCAGTGCTAATCCAGAGGGCTACACCTTC.

J is TRBJ2-2 and V is TRBV7-3; 12 bases agree with TRBD2. The V gene end was trimmed by 6 bases and the J gene end by 4 bases; junction bases not matched to a gene: 3. Germline V gene data show CDR1 as SGHTA and CDR2 as FQGTGA. This CDR3 contains 15 residues. The CDR3 nucleotides read TGTGCCAGCAGTCCTAGCGGGAGGGCCACCGGGGAGCTGTTTTTT. The encoded protein is CASSPSGRATGELFF.

This chain uses TRBV27 with TRBJ2-2, with 11 bases matching TRBD1. Germline loops: CDR1 MNHEY, CDR2 SMNVEV (reference sequence). V shed 6 bases and J 6 bases; nucleotides not matched to a gene: 12. CDR3 length equals 17 residues. The chain's CDR3 is CASRTRDRGDGAGELFF. The CDR3 nucleotides are TGTGCCAGCAGGACCCGGGACAGGGGGGATGGGGCCGGGGAGCTGTTTTTT.

The rearrangement joins TRBV30 to TRBJ2-1; weak D call: TRBD1 (6 bases). V lost 4 bases, J lost 7 bases, and 20 bases lay in between. Germline lookup yields CDR1 GTSNPN and CDR2 SVGIG (reference sequence). The CDR3 contains 15 residues. The CDR3 DNA reads as TGTGCCTGGACCGGCGGACTTGGGGGCGGAAATGAGCAGTTCTTC. Amino acids: CAWTGGLGGGNEQFF.

This clone was recorded once. The V gene is TRBV27, the J gene TRBJ1-2; perhaps TRBD1 as D (5 bases). The germline CDR1 and CDR2 sequences are MNHEY and SMNVEV (reference sequence). The CDR3 loop spans 14 amino acids. Trimming left V 2 bases short and J 4 bases short, with 11 bases between. CDR3 in DNA: TGTGCCAGCAGTTTAGACAGCAGTGGCTATGGCTACACCTTC. It codes for CASSLDSSGYGYTF.

The chain uses TRBV24-1 and TRBJ2-3, with 15 bases aligning to TRBD2. This CDR3 is built from 16 residues. The V gene end was trimmed by 4 bases and the J gene end by 6 bases; junction bases not matched to a gene: 4. Looked up from germline, CDR1 is KGHDR and CDR2 is SFDVKD. The CDR3 sequence is CATSDRTSGRGDTQYF. The CDR3 DNA is TGTGCCACCAGTGACCGGACTAGCGGGAGGGGCGATACGCAGTATTTT.

This clone was observed a single time. This chain connects TRBV27 to TRBJ1-6; D uncertain. Germline-derived CDR1 and CDR2 are MNHEY and SMNVEV (reference sequence). The germline V and J ends were trimmed by 1 base and 7 bases, with 11 bases remaining between them. This CDR3 comprises 15 residues. The CDR3 region is CASSLLIGGNSPLHF. CDR3 in DNA: TGTGCCAGCAGTTTATTAATTGGAGGGAATTCACCCCTCCACTTT.